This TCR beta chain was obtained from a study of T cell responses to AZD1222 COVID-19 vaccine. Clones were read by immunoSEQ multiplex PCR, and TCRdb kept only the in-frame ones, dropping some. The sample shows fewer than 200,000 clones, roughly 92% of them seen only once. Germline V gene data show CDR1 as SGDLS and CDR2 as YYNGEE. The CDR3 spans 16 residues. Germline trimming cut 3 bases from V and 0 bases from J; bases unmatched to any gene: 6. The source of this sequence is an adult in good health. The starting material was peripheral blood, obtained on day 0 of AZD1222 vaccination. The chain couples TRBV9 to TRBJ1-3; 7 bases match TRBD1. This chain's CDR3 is CASSATGTSSGNTIYF. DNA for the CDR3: TGTGCCAGCAGCGCGACAGGGACAAGCTCTGGAAACACCATATATTTT.